The T cell receptor (beta chain) under discussion was sequenced for a study of T cells after yellow fever vaccination. Overall study findings and caveats: Re-detected after boosting: most primary clones, almost 98% of CD4 and 88% of CD8.

One entry per CDR3 protein results from TCRdb running MiXCR on the 5' RACE reads. This table has hundreds of thousands of distinct CDR3 sequences, about 19% appearing once. Remarks on this clonotype: What it binds is not known.

Germline V CDR1 and CDR2: SGHAT, FQNNGV. Trimming removed 1 base from V and 7 bases from J; junction bases left unmatched: 9. This CDR3 comprises 16 residues. Sequenced here: PBMCs, sampled before the yellow fever booster vaccination. The TCR comes from a man younger than 30 who received the YFV17D yellow fever vaccine. This chain connects TRBV11-2 to TRBJ2-1; 8 bases line up with TRBD1. The CDR3 coding sequence is TGTGCCAGCAGCTTAGGGGCCAGGGGGCTAGGGAATGAGCAGTTCTTC. Protein sequence: CASSLGARGLGNEQFF.